This T cell receptor beta chain was documented in a study of cytomegalovirus exposure and HLA in healthy donors. Amplification used 60 Vbeta primers and 13 Jbeta primers. Libraries were prepared by immunoSEQ multiplex PCR; TCRdb keeps only in-frame clonotypes and omits some of them. The sample records roughly 200,000 clones, roughly four fifths being singletons. Per the germline V gene, CDR1 is KGHSH and CDR2 is LQKENI. V dropped 4 bases and J dropped 2 bases, with 11 bases sitting between them. This CDR3 has 14 amino acids. Study-wide points: It was reported that TCR beta sequences correctly inferred the HLA-A and HLA-B alleles for most subjects. For most TCR sequences rarity was the rule, although some public TCRs occurred in many donors. One later analysis reportedly identified an Asian-associated ancestry cluster that showed fewer N-insertions than the roughly 600-donor mean.

Healthy bone marrow donors formed the donor group. Comment on this clone: Its antigen is not known.

The chain combines TRBV18 with TRBJ1-1, with D maybe TRBD1 (6 bases). The specimen sequenced was PBMCs. This receptor was identified in a woman between 40 and 50 years old in good health and CMV-seronegative. The CDR3 loop is CASSHDRTNTEAFF. The CDR3 DNA is TGTGCCAGCTCACACGACAGGACTAACACTGAAGCTTTCTTT.